This TCR beta chain was captured in a study of immune evolution from preneoplasia to lung adenocarcinoma. The study, taken as a whole, reports: Later-stage lesions appeared to have more T cells, more diversity, less clonality. T cell clonality was higher in KRAS-mutant than EGFR-mutant or wild-type nodules.

With regard to this clone: Its antigen is still unknown.

The CDR3 extends over 15 amino acids. CDR1 is SGHRS, CDR2 YFSETQ, per germline. V shed 5 bases and J 1 base; nucleotides not matched to a gene: 5. The repertoire was sequenced with immunoSEQ multiplex PCR; TCRdb's copy has only in-frame clones and lacks some. The data show tens of thousands of clones, more than 60% seen once. H&E slides confirmed each diagnosis, reviewed by two pathologists independently. The chain couples TRBV5-1 to TRBJ2-3, with 9 bases that match TRBD2. This clonotype was sampled from a person in their sixties or seventies with lung adenocarcinoma. The sample taken for sequencing was FFPE invasive lung adenocarcinoma tissue. The CDR3 spells CASSLPSGGTDTQYF. Written as DNA, the CDR3 is TGCGCCAGCAGTCTACCTAGCGGGGGCACAGATACGCAGTATTTT. Using reference TRBV5-1 and TRBJ2-3 for the parts outside the CDR3, the full variable domain is KAGVTQTPRYLIKTRGQQVTLSCSPISGHRSVSWYQQTPGQGLQFLFEYFSETQRNKGNFPGRFSGRQFSNSRSEMNVSTLELGDSALYLCASSLPSGGTDTQYFGPGTRLTVL.